This T cell receptor beta chain was identified during a study of CD8 T cells in ankylosing spondylitis. Study-level findings and limits: Roughly eight highly homologous variants made up a TCR beta motif that seemed to typify ankylosing spondylitis blood. Relatively rare in peripheral blood, disease-linked clones were also CD8+. Disease-linked clones reportedly concentrated significantly in matched ankylosing spondylitis synovial fluid.

Library preparation for TCR beta used quantitative 5'-RACE with molecular barcodes. MiXCR was run by TCRdb on the 5' RACE reads, yielding one entry per CDR3 protein. The repertoire holds some 800,000 distinct CDR3 sequences, with about 12% as singletons. CDR3 length equals 15 residues. Germline loops: CDR1 LGHDT, CDR2 YNNKEL (reference sequence). V shed 4 bases and J shed 4 bases, with 16 bases lying between them. Comments on this clonotype: Its specificity is unknown.

Sequences were obtained from blood, either unsorted or a sorted T cell fraction (not recorded which). This sequence was found in a male donor with ankylosing spondylitis. The rearrangement uses TRBV3-1 and TRBJ2-5; possibly TRBD2 for D (5 bases). The CDR3 protein is CASSPSSGAGETQYF. The CDR3 bases are TGTGCCAGCAGCCCTTCCTCGGGTGCGGGAGAGACCCAGTACTTC.